This paragraph covers one TCR beta chain sequence. Its antigen is not yet known. One base away there is no much larger clone; base qualities are not given. The sample belongs to a study of CD8 T cells in Susac syndrome (dated by TCRdb to the late 2010s). Study-wide context: Whether CD8+ T cell activation and differentiation in Susac syndrome was antigen driven was tested using repertoire sequencing. Here is what the overall study found, with its caveats: The number of individuals in the TCR sequencing and HLA analysis was recognized as being relatively small.

CDR1 and CDR2 are read off the germline V gene (reference sequence) as LGHDT and YNNKEL. The V end loses 5 bases and the J end loses 6 bases, and a stretch of 14 bases separates them. Reading from cysteine to phenylalanine, the CDR3 counts 13 amino acids. Only the CDR3 region is kept as DNA, spanning 39 bases read in frame from base 1. Peripheral blood CD8+ and CD4+ T cells from healthy donors, Susac syndrome patients and multiple sclerosis patients were profiled by high-throughput TCR beta sequencing. Multiple sclerosis controls were treatment-naive patients with stable or active relapsing-remitting disease fulfilling revised McDonald criteria. Bulk CD8+ and CD4+ T cells were purified by magnetic negative isolation, while CD8+ TEMRA cells were enriched using FACS. Blood was collected in EDTA tubes and processed within 24 hours, with PBMCs isolated through density gradient centrifugation. PBMCs intended for TCR sequencing were frozen in liquid nitrogen and were later thawed in a 37 degrees C water bath. Purity of sorted or isolated CD4+, CD8+ and CD8+ TEMRA cells was at least 90%.

RNA was extracted with the RNeasy kit and 0.5 to 1 ug was reverse transcribed using random hexamers. The immunoSEQ multiplex PCR assay, which covers 54 Vbeta and 13 Jbeta segments, was used to amplify TCR beta CDR3 regions. PCR amplification bias was corrected by using a synthetic template baseline for primer optimization and computational correction. The paper's processing steps were these. Reads were annotated to V, D and J genes according to IMGT and were analyzed with immunoSEQ Analyzer, with only productive sequences retained. Clonality was computed as one minus Shannon entropy normalized by log2 of the number of productive unique sequences. Public and private clones were assessed among the 100 most prevalent clones of each patient and control. A clone was defined as Susac-specific if it was absent from the healthy and MS cohorts, from some 980 published viral clones and from other ImmuneACCESS disease sequences. TCRdb reran the public reads through fastp at Q25 and MiXCR, keeping productive beta chains. Every CDR3 protein is listed once, alongside the most common genes and DNA of its rows. The authors' filters were not applied to this entry. The sample records 150,000 to 200,000 distinct CDR3 sequences, roughly 94% of which are singletons. Together, the top ten hold 0.08% to 0.095% of the sample.

The chain is made from TRBV3-1 and TRBJ2-7, with a weak D call of TRBD1 (5 bases match). The TCR originated in a human donor with multiple sclerosis. Sequencing was done on a sample of CD4+ T cells from PBMCs. The CDR3 corresponds to CASSGQGPREQYF. The nucleotide sequence reads TGTGCCAGCAGCGGTCAGGGCCCTCGCGAGCAGTACTTC.